This entry concerns a single T cell receptor beta chain. The antigen is undetermined. The primer mix had 60 Vbeta and 13 Jbeta primers. Profiled with immunoSEQ multiplex PCR; TCRdb holds only in-frame clones, not every one. The sample lists around 280,000 clones; approximately 90% were seen once. This sample was taken from a study of cytomegalovirus exposure and HLA in healthy donors. Notes on the study in general: Analysis performed later found roughly 17,000 TCR beta sequences associated with HLA alleles at 0.05 false discovery rate. Reportedly, cytomegalovirus status was diagnosed with high sensitivity and specificity.

The sample taken for sequencing was PBMCs. The TCR originated in a woman younger than 30 in good health and CMV-seronegative.

The CDR3 loop is CASSQAQTSGGAGNIQYF. The CDR3 DNA reads TGTGCCAGCAGCCAAGCCCAAACTAGCGGGGGGGCCGGAAACATTCAGTACTTC. The chain joins TRBV4-2 to TRBJ2-4; the match to TRBD2 covers 13 bases. The V segment lost 1 base and the J segment 6 bases; nucleotides outside the gene matches: 9. Germline-derived CDR1 and CDR2 are LGHNA and YNFKEQ. This CDR3 is built from 18 residues.